This T cell receptor beta chain was profiled in a study of blood T cell repertoires in COVID-19. This CDR3 spans 21 amino acids. Unmatched junction bases numbered 16, after V lost 0 bases and J lost 2 bases. Per the germline V gene, CDR1 is MGHRA and CDR2 is YSYEKL. Original handling: For nucleated cells, counts were estimated from reference gene primer amplification. Data came from immunoSEQ multiplex PCR; TCRdb stores just in-frame clones and leaves some out. The V and J calls and clone size come from that table; D and trimming were worked out from the DNA. In the table there are 180,000 or so clones, 70% to 80% of which are singletons.

The gene calls are TRBV4-1 and TRBJ2-2, with 9 positions matching TRBD2. The clonotype comes from a woman between 50 and 59 years old with active or convalescent COVID-19. Sequencing used peripheral blood. CDR3 nucleotide sequence: TGCGCCAGCAGCCAAGAAAGCGCGGGGGTGGTAGCGGGAGCTAACACCGGGGAGCTGTTTTTT. This codes for CASSQESAGVVAGANTGELFF.